The 22 T cell receptor beta chains below were found in one sample sequenced in a study of T cell responses to AZD1222 COVID-19 vaccine. The assay was immunoSEQ multiplex PCR, and TCRdb's table has in-frame clones only and misses some. This sample has about 85,000 clones, with 88% found just once. Specimen: peripheral blood, collected on day 0 of AZD1222 vaccination. These TCRs come from an adult in good health.

The chain is built from TRBV18 and TRBJ2-3; 14 positions match TRBD2. Per the germline V gene, CDR1 is KGHSH and CDR2 is LQKENI. There are 18 residues in the CDR3. V lost 3 bases, J lost 1 base, and 6 bases stayed unmatched. The CDR3 DNA is TGTGCCAGCTCACCGGGACTAGCGGGAGTCTTGGGCACAGATACGCAGTATTTT. Its translation: CASSPGLAGVLGTDTQYF. Full variable domain (missing parts from reference TRBV18 and TRBJ2-3): NAGVMQNPRHLVRRRGQEARLRCSPMKGHSHVYWYRQLPEEGLKFMVYLQKENIIDESGMPKERFSAEFPKEGPSILRIQQVVRGDSAAYFCASSPGLAGVLGTDTQYFGPGTRLTVL.

DNA for the CDR3: TGTGCCTGGAGTGTAGATGTCTATGAGCAGTTCTTC. As protein: CAWSVDVYEQFF. The chain carries TRBV30 and TRBJ2-1; D not resolved. The CDR3 totals 12 residues. Between the trimmed V and J ends, which lost 0 bases and 8 bases, there was a span of 8 bases. Germline CDR1 reads GTSNPN; CDR2 reads SVGIG (reference sequence).

CDR3 sequence reads: CASSGPGTSGYEQYF. The DNA for the CDR3 is TGTGCCAGCAGTGGCCCCGGGACTAGCGGCTACGAGCAGTACTTC. V and J are TRBV25-1 and TRBJ2-7; 11 bases agree with TRBD2. With 4 bases clipped from V and 3 bases from J, the junction kept 5 bases outside the gene matches. Looked up from germline, CDR1 is MGHDK and CDR2 is SYGVNS. The CDR3 is 15 residues long.

Of note for this clone: Sequence at one end of the junction differs from germline and may be a read error. The rearrangement uses TRBV27 and TRBJ1-3; no reliable D call. Germline assignment: CDR1 MNHEY and CDR2 SMNVEV (reference sequence). The CDR3 is 14 amino acids. The CDR3 region is CASSFRHSGNTMYF. The CDR3 coding sequence is TGTGCCAGCAGTTTCAGACACTCTGGAAACACCATGTATTTT.

The CDR3 sequence is CATSRARAVNSPLHF. The CDR3 DNA is TGTGCCACCAGCAGAGCGAGGGCTGTAAATTCACCCCTCCACTTT. The V and J genes are TRBV15 and TRBJ1-6; D unclear. V was shortened by 1 base and J by 7 bases, with 11 bases between the two germline ends. This CDR3 is 15 amino acids long. Per germline, CDR1 LNHNV and CDR2 YYDKDF (reference sequence).

The chain joins TRBV4-3 to TRBJ2-2; D perhaps matches TRBD1 (5 bases). Germline CDR1 and CDR2: LGHNA and YSLEER. V lost 0 bases to trimming and J lost 1 base, with 12 bases between them. The CDR3 is 17 amino acids. Here the CDR3 reads CASSQEGRARNTGELFF. CDR3 DNA sequence: TGCGCCAGCAGCCAAGAAGGCAGGGCGAGGAACACCGGGGAGCTGTTTTTT.

This CDR3 reads CASSRANTGELFF. DNA for the CDR3: TGTGCCAGCTCCAGAGCGAACACCGGGGAGCTGTTTTTT. The rearrangement uses TRBV18 and TRBJ2-2; D is ambiguous. The CDR3 has 13 residues. V was shortened by 6 bases and J by 0 bases, with 5 bases between the two germline ends. Germline V gives CDR1 KGHSH, CDR2 LQKENI.

The chain joins TRBV6-5 to TRBJ2-7; possibly TRBD2 for D (5 bases). Deletions cut 2 bases from V and 1 base from J, with 12 bases between. CDR3 length: 15 residues. CDR1 and CDR2 (germline): MNHEY, SVGAGI. The CDR3 reads CASSYRIPGSYEQYF. CDR3 nucleotides: TGTGCCAGCAGTTACCGAATTCCGGGGTCCTACGAGCAGTACTTC.

This clone appeared a single time. V usage is TRBV6-1 and J usage is TRBJ2-7, with D maybe TRBD2 (6 bases). V lost 1 base and J 9 bases, leaving 16 bases between the germline ends. The CDR3 extends over 14 amino acids. Looked up from germline, CDR1 is MNHNS and CDR2 is SASEGT. This chain's CDR3 is CASSEGPTFGRQYF. CDR3 bases: TGTGCCAGCAGTGAAGGCCCCACATTCGGGAGGCAGTACTTC.

This clone was counted a single time. The chain employs TRBV7-2 and TRBJ2-4; perhaps TRBD1 as D (6 bases). The CDR3 runs 15 residues. CDR1 and CDR2 from the germline V gene are SGHTA and FQGNSA. Trimming removed 8 bases from V and 2 bases from J, with 16 bases in between. CDR3 nucleotide sequence: TGTGCCAGCGGGAAGGGGGATCACACCAAAAACATTCAGTACTTC. Amino acid sequence: CASGKGDHTKNIQYF.

V usage is TRBV5-6 and J usage is TRBJ2-3, with 10 bases matching TRBD2. V shed 2 bases, J shed 11 bases, and the junction held 8 bases outside the gene matches. The CDR3 contains 14 residues. The germline gives CDR1 SGHDT, CDR2 YYEEEE. The CDR3 spells CASSLGLAGVRQYF. The CDR3 DNA sequence: TGTGCCAGCAGCTTAGGTCTAGCGGGAGTGAGGCAGTATTTT. The variable domain in full, with the rest retrieved from reference TRBV5-6 and TRBJ2-3, is DAGVTQSPTHLIKTRGQQVTLRCSPKSGHDTVSWYQQALGQGPQFIFQYYEEEERQRGNFPDRFSGHQFPNYSSELNVNALLLGDSALYLCASSLGLAGVRQYFGPGTRLTVL.

This clone showed up just once. J is TRBJ1-2 and V is TRBV29-1, with 8 bases matching TRBD1. The CDR3 has 13 residues. Unmatched junction bases numbered 9, after V lost 7 bases and J lost 5 bases. From germline, CDR1 is SQVTM and CDR2 ANQGSEA. CDR3 sequence reads: CSAKAGGNYGYTF. The CDR3 DNA sequence: TGCAGCGCGAAGGCAGGGGGCAATTATGGCTACACCTTC.

In this sample, this clone turned up once. The genes are TRBV18 and TRBJ1-1; tentatively, D is TRBD1 (5 bases). Trimming left V 1 base short and J 3 bases short, with 15 bases between. Germline V gene data show CDR1 as KGHSH and CDR2 as LQKENI. This CDR3 region has 16 residues. The CDR3 loop is CASSPRQQGGDTEAFF. CDR3 nucleotide sequence: TGTGCCAGCTCACCACGGCAGCAGGGCGGGGACACTGAAGCTTTCTTT.

The chain is built from TRBV28 and TRBJ2-7, with 7 bases aligning to TRBD1. After removal of 6 bases from V and 0 bases from J, the junction contained 5 bases not matched to a gene. There are 14 residues in the CDR3. CDR1 is MDHEN and CDR2 is SYDVKM in the germline V gene. The DNA for the CDR3 is TGTGCCAGCAGGCCGGGACAGAGCTCCTACGAGCAGTACTTC. Its protein is CASRPGQSSYEQYF.

The genes are TRBV19 and TRBJ1-2; D is ambiguous. This CDR3 comprises 15 residues. V lost 1 base and J 3 bases, leaving 12 bases between the germline ends. Germline V CDR1 and CDR2: LNHDA, SQIVND (reference sequence). The CDR3 protein is CASSIGRLRDYGYTF. CDR3 coding DNA: TGTGCCAGTAGTATAGGAAGGCTCCGGGACTATGGCTACACCTTC.

The genes are TRBV5-1 and TRBJ2-3; D uncertain. CDR3 length equals 16 residues. Germline V gene sequence: CDR1 SGHRS, CDR2 YFSETQ. V dropped 2 bases and J dropped 0 bases, with 13 bases sitting between them. The CDR3 bases are TGCGCCAGCAGCTTCTTGGCGGATACTAGCACAGATACGCAGTATTTT. Its translation is CASSFLADTSTDTQYF.

The chain recombines TRBV27 with TRBJ2-7; D gene ambiguous. V was clipped by 6 bases and J by 0 bases, with 12 bases between them. Looked up from germline, CDR1 is MNHEY and CDR2 is SMNVEV (reference sequence). The CDR3 spans 14 residues. CDR3 sequence reads: CASRFYLSSYEQYF. The CDR3 DNA follows: TGTGCCAGCAGATTTTACCTTTCCTCCTACGAGCAGTACTTC.

The chain has TRBV19 and TRBJ2-1; no firm D call. This CDR3 has 13 residues. Germline CDR1 is LNHDA and CDR2 is SQIVND (reference sequence). The germline V and J ends were trimmed by 4 bases and 12 bases, with 16 bases remaining between them. CDR3 DNA sequence: TGTGCCAGTAGTAAAGGGCAAACCAGCCTGCAGTTCTTC. Its protein is CASSKGQTSLQFF.

The chain has TRBV3-1 (or the pseudogene TRBV3-2) and TRBJ1-2; D remains ambiguous. Per the germline V gene, CDR1 is LGHDT and CDR2 is YNNKEL (reference sequence). The V end lost 0 bases, the J end lost 1 base, and 12 bases lay between the germline ends. The CDR3 is 16 residues long. The CDR3 reads CASSQDLVSINYGYTF. CDR3 in DNA: TGTGCCAGCAGCCAAGATCTTGTCAGTATTAACTATGGCTACACCTTC.

The chain couples TRBV7-3 to TRBJ2-5; possible D gene TRBD1, 5 bases. V was clipped by 5 bases and J by 5 bases, with 12 bases between them. CDR3 size: 13 residues. Germline V gene lookup returns CDR1 SGHTA and CDR2 FQGTGA. The CDR3 DNA is TGTGCCAGCAGCAATAACAAGGGGGAGACCCAGTACTTC. This sequence encodes CASSNNKGETQYF.

V gene TRBV5-3 combines with J gene TRBJ2-1; D possibly corresponds to TRBD1 (8 bases). TRBV5-3 is given ORF status, its function remaining uncertain. This CDR3 region has 16 residues. With 7 bases removed from V and 2 bases from J, the gap between germline ends came to 19 bases. CDR3 nucleotide sequence: TGTGCCAGACCCATTGACAGGGGACTAACCTACAATGAGCAGTTCTTC. Translating gives CARPIDRGLTYNEQFF.

The rearrangement uses TRBV5-6 and TRBJ1-1; 10 nucleotides line up with TRBD1. This CDR3 region has 13 residues. The germline CDR1 and CDR2 sequences are SGHDT and YYEEEE. The junction had 1 base not matched to a gene; V was cut back by 4 bases and J by 4 bases. The CDR3 DNA is TGTGCCAGCAGCAGGACAGGGGGCACTGAAGCTTTCTTT. Translation gives CASSRTGGTEAFF.